These T cell receptor beta chains were read from a single sample in a study of beta chain features in type 1 diabetes. Only in-frame clones appear in the TCRdb table, and some are missing; sequencing was by immunoSEQ multiplex PCR. The table has some 190,000 clones, under 9.5% seen once. The sequenced sample was central memory CD4+ T cells from blood. Every receptor here comes from a man aged 18 to 30 with type 1 diabetes. Each CDR3 is given with its conserved first and last residue. D genes are given only for firm matches. Some rows mark clone size as missing; the rest say once, few, many or name a class of expanded clone.

V,J,size,D,CDR3,DNA
TRBV6-5,TRBJ1-2,NA,NA,CASSYDGDEYGYTF,TGTGCCAGCAGTTATGACGGAGATGAGTATGGCTACACCTTC
TRBV6-1,TRBJ1-6,NA,NA,CASSRGKLGSPLHF,TGTGCCAGCAGCCGAGGGAAATTAGGTTCACCCCTCCACTTT
TRBV29-1,TRBJ2-5,many,NA,CSGAGSGETQYF,TGCAGCGGCGCGGGGTCAGGGGAGACCCAGTACTTC
TRBV6-6,TRBJ1-1,few,TRBD1,CASSFGTGATEAFF,TGTGCCAGCAGTTTCGGGACAGGGGCCACTGAAGCTTTCTTT
TRBV7-2,TRBJ2-5,few,TRBD2,CASSLTSGGPETQYF,TGTGCCAGCAGCTTAACTAGCGGGGGGCCGGAGACCCAGTACTTC
TRBV28,TRBJ1-1,NA,NA,CASSSDSRVAFF,TGTGCCAGCAGTTCTGACAGTCGCGTAGCTTTCTTT
TRBV5-4,TRBJ2-3,few,TRBD1,CASSSRTGMTDTQYF,TGTGCCAGCAGCTCCAGGACAGGAATGACAGATACGCAGTATTTT
TRBV7-9,TRBJ2-7,few,NA,CASSLSSTYEQYF,TGTGCCAGCAGCCTCTCCTCTACCTACGAGCAGTACTTC
TRBV6-5,TRBJ2-7,NA,TRBD2,CASSYRLAGTYEQYF,TGTGCCAGCAGTTACCGACTAGCGGGAACCTACGAGCAGTACTTC
TRBV18,TRBJ2-7,few,NA,CASSPPAAGPYEQYF,TGTGCCAGCTCACCACCGGCGGCGGGACCCTACGAGCAGTACTTC
TRBV4-1,TRBJ2-7,few,NA,CASSPADIGSYEQYF,TGCGCCAGCAGTCCCGCGGACATTGGGTCCTACGAGCAGTACTTC
TRBV28,TRBJ2-2,few,TRBD2,CASSSLAGEGPGELFF,TGTGCCAGCAGTAGTCTAGCGGGGGAAGGTCCCGGGGAGCTGTTTTTT
TRBV2,TRBJ2-7,few,TRBD1,CASSRDRYSYEQYF,TGTGCCAGCAGCCGGGACAGATACTCCTACGAGCAGTACTTC
TRBV27,TRBJ2-3,NA,NA,CASSPRLGTDTQYF,TGTGCCAGCAGTCCCCGACTAGGCACAGATACGCAGTATTTT
TRBV6-5,TRBJ2-7,few,TRBD1,CASSPAGTVSYEQYF,TGTGCCAGCAGTCCTGCCGGGACAGTGAGTTACGAGCAGTACTTC
TRBV30,TRBJ2-1,many,NA,CAWTHRTQEQFF,TGTGCCTGGACCCATCGGACTCAGGAGCAGTTCTTC
TRBV15,TRBJ2-3,NA,NA,CATSGLRGSRTDTQYF,TGTGCCACCAGCGGTCTCCGGGGGAGTCGGACAGATACGCAGTATTTT
TRBV7-9,TRBJ2-7,few,NA,CASSLSYEQYF,TGTGCCAGCAGCTTGTCCTACGAGCAGTACTTC
TRBV7-2,TRBJ2-1,NA,NA,CASSFGLRFSYNEQFF,TGTGCCAGCAGCTTTGGACTCCGATTCTCCTACAATGAGCAGTTCTTC
TRBV4-3,TRBJ1-6,many,NA,CASSRRDTSPLHF,TGCGCCAGCAGCCGACGCGACACTTCACCCCTCCACTTT
TRBV6-4,TRBJ1-1,NA,NA,CASSERGNTEAFF,TGTGCCAGCAGTGAAAGGGGGAACACTGAAGCTTTCTTT
TRBV4-3,TRBJ1-4,few,NA,CASSQAGEKLFF,TGCGCCAGCAGCCAAGCGGGGGAAAAACTGTTTTTT
TRBV5-4,TRBJ1-1,few,TRBD1,CASSAGQGMGTEAFF,TGTGCCAGCAGCGCCGGACAGGGCATGGGCACTGAAGCTTTCTTT